This T cell receptor beta chain was sequenced during a study of CD8+ T cells in alopecia areata. In each case, RNA was isolated and then reverse transcribed into cDNA as the sequencing template. This table comes from immunoSEQ multiplex PCR, and its TCRdb copy is limited to in-frame clones, with some not included. This table has approximately 200,000 clones, about 60% appearing once. Treatment denoted: oral pan-JAK inhibitor, 5-10 mg twice daily. As for this clone: Its antigen remains unknown.

General study points: More clonal than normal scalp was lesional scalp, particularly alopecia totalis/universalis.

The germline V gene has CDR1 GTSNPN and CDR2 SVGIG (reference sequence). The CDR3 totals 15 residues. The V end was cut by 5 bases, the J end by 9 bases, with 23 bases between. The sequence came from a human donor with alopecia areata. The specimen was CD4+ T cells sorted from blood, collected at week 4, from a patient treated with tofacitinib. The chain is built from TRBV30 and TRBJ2-1; D is possibly TRBD1 (5 bases). CDR3 nucleotide sequence: TGTGCCTGGGGCCCGACAGTCCTACAATCGGTTGAGCAGTTCTTC. It encodes CAWGPTVLQSVEQFF.